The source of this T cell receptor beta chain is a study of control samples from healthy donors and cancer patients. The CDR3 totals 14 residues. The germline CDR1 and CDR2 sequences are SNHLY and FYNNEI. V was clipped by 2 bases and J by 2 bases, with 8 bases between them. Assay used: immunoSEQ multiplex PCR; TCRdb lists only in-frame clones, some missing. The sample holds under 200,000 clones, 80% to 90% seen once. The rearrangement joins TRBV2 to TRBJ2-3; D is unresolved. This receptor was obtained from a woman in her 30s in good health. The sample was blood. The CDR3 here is CASSEPHVTDTQYF. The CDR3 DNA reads TGTGCCAGCAGTGAACCCCACGTCACAGATACGCAGTATTTT.